Presented here are 21 T cell receptor beta chains from one specimen sequenced in a study of monozygotic twins with inflammatory bowel disease. TCRdb re-called the 5' RACE reads; every CDR3 protein appears as one record, without DNA. This sample's table has some 83,000 distinct CDR3 sequences. Sequencing input: blood. Source of these receptors: a human donor with ulcerative colitis or Crohn's disease, or a healthy co-twin of an affected twin (not recorded which).

The rearrangement uses TRBV11-3 and TRBJ2-3; with no DNA, the TCRdb D assignment of TRBD2 cannot be verified. From germline, CDR1 is SGHNT and CDR2 YENEEA. CDR3 length equals 15 residues. The CDR3 protein is CASSLGLANPDTQYF.

The V gene is TRBV5-4, the J gene TRBJ2-7; TCRdb reports TRBD1, a call that lacks DNA to check it against. CDR3 length: 14 amino acids. In germline, CDR1 is SGHNT, CDR2 YYREEE (reference sequence). The CDR3 protein is CASSWGDRDSEQYF.

The chain is built from TRBV10-3 and TRBJ2-1; TCRdb lists TRBD1, though no DNA is available to test this call. The CDR3 runs to 13 residues. Germline lookup yields CDR1 ENHRY and CDR2 SYGVKD. CDR3 loop: CAIRQGEYNEQFF.

V gene TRBV20-1 combines with J gene TRBJ2-3; TCRdb returns TRBD2, unconfirmable since there is no DNA. Looked up from germline, CDR1 is DFQATT and CDR2 is SNEGSKA (reference sequence). This CDR3 has 17 amino acids. CDR3 loop: CSAATGTSGVGTDTQYF.

This chain uses TRBV25-1 with TRBJ2-5; lacking DNA, the TRBD1 call made by TCRdb goes unchecked. Per germline, CDR1 MGHDK and CDR2 SYGVNS. The CDR3 length is 14 residues. The CDR3 protein is CASSESGRVETQYF. The variable domain in full, with the rest retrieved from reference TRBV25-1 and TRBJ2-5, is EADIYQTPRYLVIGTGKKITLECSQTMGHDKMYWYQQDPGMELHLIHYSYGVNSTEKGDLSSESTVSRIRTEHFPLTLESARPSHTSQYLCASSESGRVETQYFGPGTRLLVL.

This chain links TRBV4-1 with TRBJ2-2; TCRdb proposes TRBD1, but this gene call is untestable without DNA. The CDR3 extends over 15 amino acids. Germline CDR1 is MGHRA and CDR2 is YSYEKL. The CDR3 reads CASSLGQGAFGELFF.

The chain employs TRBV10-3 and TRBJ2-7. The CDR3 has 14 amino acids. The V gene's germline CDR1 is ENHRY and CDR2 SYGVKD. The CDR3 is CAISAGLPRYEQYF.

V is TRBV2 and J is TRBJ2-4; absent DNA, TCRdb's TRBD1 call cannot be checked. The V gene's germline CDR1 is SNHLY and CDR2 FYNNEI. This CDR3 has 16 residues. This CDR3 reads CASSTGQGSAKNIQYF. Combining the CDR3 with reference TRBV2 and TRBJ2-4 gives the whole variable domain EPEVTQTPSHQVTQMGQEVILRCVPISNHLYFYWYRQILGQKVEFLVSFYNNEISEKSEIFDDQFSVERPDGSNFTLKIRSTKLEDSAMYFCASSTGQGSAKNIQYFGAGTRLSVL.

This chain connects TRBV29-1 to TRBJ2-5; TCRdb's assignment of TRBD2 cannot be checked, as there is no DNA. This CDR3 has 13 amino acids. From germline, CDR1 is SQVTM and CDR2 ANQGSEA. CDR3 protein: CSVRRSGRETQYF.

This chain uses TRBV20-1 with TRBJ2-7; TCRdb's D gene call, TRBD1, goes unchecked for lack of DNA. Per the germline V gene, CDR1 is DFQATT and CDR2 is SNEGSKA (reference sequence). The CDR3 spans 12 residues. CDR3 sequence: CSGTGGVDEQYF.

The rearrangement uses TRBV5-1 and TRBJ2-1. CDR3 length equals 14 residues. The germline CDR1 and CDR2 sequences are SGHRS and YFSETQ. Here the CDR3 reads CASSLNREYNEQFF.

V is TRBV18 and J is TRBJ2-3. CDR1 is KGHSH, CDR2 LQKENI, per germline. The length of the CDR3 is 15 residues. The CDR3 is CASSPPVRSTDTQYF.

The rearrangement links TRBV9 to TRBJ1-1. Germline loops: CDR1 SGDLS, CDR2 YYNGEE. This CDR3 spans 14 amino acids. CDR3 protein: CASSGEAGNTEAFF.

The chain recombines TRBV20-1 with TRBJ2-7; TCRdb returns TRBD2, unconfirmable since there is no DNA. The germline V gene encodes CDR1 DFQATT and CDR2 SNEGSKA (reference sequence). This CDR3 region has 18 residues. This CDR3 reads CSATRAPGLAGFSYEQYF.

The V and J genes are TRBV14 and TRBJ1-4; the TRBD1 assignment by TCRdb is unverifiable without DNA. Germline V gene sequence: CDR1 SGHDN, CDR2 FVKESK. This CDR3 has 17 amino acids. CDR3 residues: CASSQEATGGLVEKLFF. Drawing the rest from reference TRBV14 and TRBJ1-4, the complete variable domain is EAGVTQFPSHSVIEKGQTVTLRCDPISGHDNLYWYRRVMGKEIKFLLHFVKESKQDESGMPNNRFLAERTGGTYSTLKVQPAELEDSGVYFCASSQEATGGLVEKLFFGSGTQLSVL.

This chain uses TRBV15 with TRBJ2-3. The CDR3 length is 12 residues. Per germline, CDR1 LNHNV and CDR2 YYDKDF (reference sequence). The CDR3 sequence: CATSRPSDTQYF.

V and J are TRBV5-1 and TRBJ2-3; without DNA, the TCRdb call of TRBD1 cannot be checked. The CDR3 loop spans 15 amino acids. The germline V gene has CDR1 SGHRS and CDR2 YFSETQ. The CDR3 reads CASSLDSRGLDTQYF. Full variable domain (missing parts from reference TRBV5-1 and TRBJ2-3): KAGVTQTPRYLIKTRGQQVTLSCSPISGHRSVSWYQQTPGQGLQFLFEYFSETQRNKGNFPGRFSGRQFSNSRSEMNVSTLELGDSALYLCASSLDSRGLDTQYFGPGTRLTVL.

The rearrangement joins TRBV7-2 to TRBJ2-7. The germline gives CDR1 SGHTA, CDR2 FQGNSA. CDR3 size: 14 residues. CDR3 sequence reads: CASSLATNSYEQYF.

The chain uses TRBV20-1 and TRBJ1-5. Germline loops: CDR1 DFQATT, CDR2 SNEGSKA (reference sequence). CDR3 length: 13 residues. This CDR3 is CSARGREGQPQHF.

This chain links TRBV12-3 or TRBV12-4 with TRBJ1-5. This CDR3 has 12 residues. CDR3 in amino acids: CASSLSGQPQHF.

The genes are TRBV5-1 and TRBJ2-5. Germline CDR1 reads SGHRS; CDR2 reads YFSETQ. The length of the CDR3 is 14 residues. The CDR3 protein is CASSLTGIWETQYF.